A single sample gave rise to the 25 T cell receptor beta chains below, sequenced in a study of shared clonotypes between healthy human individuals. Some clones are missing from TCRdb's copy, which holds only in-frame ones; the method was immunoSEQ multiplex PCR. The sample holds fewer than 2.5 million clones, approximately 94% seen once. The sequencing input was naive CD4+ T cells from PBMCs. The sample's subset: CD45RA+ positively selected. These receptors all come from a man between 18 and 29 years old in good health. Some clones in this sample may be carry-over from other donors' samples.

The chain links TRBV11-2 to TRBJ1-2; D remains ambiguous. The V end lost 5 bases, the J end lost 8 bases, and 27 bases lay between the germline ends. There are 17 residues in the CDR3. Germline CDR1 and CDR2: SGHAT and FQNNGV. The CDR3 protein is CASSQSLTRTGSAGYTF. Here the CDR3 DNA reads TGTGCCAGCAGCCAGAGCCTTACGCGGACGGGCTCTGCCGGCTACACCTTC.

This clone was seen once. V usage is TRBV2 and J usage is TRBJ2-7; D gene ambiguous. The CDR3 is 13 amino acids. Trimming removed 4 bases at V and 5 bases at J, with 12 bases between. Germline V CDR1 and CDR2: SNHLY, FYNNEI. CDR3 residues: CASSVVRLNEQYF. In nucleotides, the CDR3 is TGTGCCAGCAGTGTGGTAAGGTTGAACGAGCAGTACTTC. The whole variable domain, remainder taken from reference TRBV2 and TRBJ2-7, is EPEVTQTPSHQVTQMGQEVILRCVPISNHLYFYWYRQILGQKVEFLVSFYNNEISEKSEIFDDQFSVERPDGSNFTLKIRSTKLEDSAMYFCASSVVRLNEQYFGPGTRLTVT.

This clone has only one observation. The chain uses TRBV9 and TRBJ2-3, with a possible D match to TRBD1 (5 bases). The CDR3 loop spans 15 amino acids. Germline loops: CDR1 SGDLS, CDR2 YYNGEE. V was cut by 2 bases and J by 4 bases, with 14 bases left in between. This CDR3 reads CASSVARTRPDTQYF. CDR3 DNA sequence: TGTGCCAGCAGCGTCGCCCGGACAAGGCCAGATACGCAGTATTTT.

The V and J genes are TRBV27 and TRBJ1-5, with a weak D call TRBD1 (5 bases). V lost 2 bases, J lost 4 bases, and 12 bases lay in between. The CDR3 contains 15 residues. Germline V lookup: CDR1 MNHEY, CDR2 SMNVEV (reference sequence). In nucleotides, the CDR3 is TGTGCCAGCAGTTTAGGAGGGACGCCAAATCAGCCCCAGCATTTT. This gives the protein CASSLGGTPNQPQHF.

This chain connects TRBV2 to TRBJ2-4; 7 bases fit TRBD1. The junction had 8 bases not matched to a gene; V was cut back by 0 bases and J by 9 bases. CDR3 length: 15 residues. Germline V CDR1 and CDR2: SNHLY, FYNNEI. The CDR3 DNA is TGTGCCAGCAGTGAAGCGACAGGGCCCCTTAGCATTCAGTACTTC. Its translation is CASSEATGPLSIQYF.

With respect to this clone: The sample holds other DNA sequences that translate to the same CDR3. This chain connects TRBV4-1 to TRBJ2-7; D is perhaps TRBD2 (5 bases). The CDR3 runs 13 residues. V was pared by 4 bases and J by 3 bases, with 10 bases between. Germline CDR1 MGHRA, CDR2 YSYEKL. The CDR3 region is CASSRDRGYEQYF. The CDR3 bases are TGCGCCAGCAGCCGCGACCGGGGCTACGAGCAGTACTTC.

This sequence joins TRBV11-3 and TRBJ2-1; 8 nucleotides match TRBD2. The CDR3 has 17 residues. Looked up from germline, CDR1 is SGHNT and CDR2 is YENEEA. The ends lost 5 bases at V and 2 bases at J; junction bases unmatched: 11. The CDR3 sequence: CASSPPTASGPYNEQFF. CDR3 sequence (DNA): TGTGCCAGCAGCCCACCCACCGCTAGCGGGCCCTACAATGAGCAGTTCTTC.

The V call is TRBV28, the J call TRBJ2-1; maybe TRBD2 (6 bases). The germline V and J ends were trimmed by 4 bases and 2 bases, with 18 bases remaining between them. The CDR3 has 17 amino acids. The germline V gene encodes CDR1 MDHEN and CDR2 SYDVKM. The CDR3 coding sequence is TGTGCCAGCAGTTCCAACCCAGGCGGGATAACCTACAATGAGCAGTTCTTC. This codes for CASSSNPGGITYNEQFF.

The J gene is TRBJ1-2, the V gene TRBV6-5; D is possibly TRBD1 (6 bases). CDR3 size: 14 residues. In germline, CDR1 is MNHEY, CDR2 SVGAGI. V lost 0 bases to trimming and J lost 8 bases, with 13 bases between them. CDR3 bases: TGTGCCAGCAGTTACTCGAACAGGGTTGGAGGCTACACCTTC. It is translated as CASSYSNRVGGYTF.

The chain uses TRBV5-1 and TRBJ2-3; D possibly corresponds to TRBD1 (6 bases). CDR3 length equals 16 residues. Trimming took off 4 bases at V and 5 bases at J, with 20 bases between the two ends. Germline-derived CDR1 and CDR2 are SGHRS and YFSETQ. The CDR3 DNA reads TGCGCCAGCAGCCCAACAGGGATAAGGGCCGGAGATACGCAGTATTTT. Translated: CASSPTGIRAGDTQYF.

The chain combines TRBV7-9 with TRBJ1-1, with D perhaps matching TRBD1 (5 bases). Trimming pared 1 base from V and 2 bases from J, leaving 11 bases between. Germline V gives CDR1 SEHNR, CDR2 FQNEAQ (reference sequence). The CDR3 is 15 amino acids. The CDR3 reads CASSLVQGVNTEAFF. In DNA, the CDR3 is TGTGCCAGCAGCTTAGTCCAGGGAGTCAACACTGAAGCTTTCTTT.

CDR3 amino acids: CASSSQGAYEQYF. CDR3 in DNA: TGTGCCAGCAGCTCACAGGGGGCCTACGAGCAGTACTTC. This rearrangement joins TRBV7-2 to TRBJ2-7, with TRBD1 matching 8 bases. The CDR3 runs to 13 residues. V trimming: 4 bases; J trimming: 2 bases; junction bases outside the gene matches: 1. CDR1 and CDR2 (germline): SGHTA, FQGNSA.

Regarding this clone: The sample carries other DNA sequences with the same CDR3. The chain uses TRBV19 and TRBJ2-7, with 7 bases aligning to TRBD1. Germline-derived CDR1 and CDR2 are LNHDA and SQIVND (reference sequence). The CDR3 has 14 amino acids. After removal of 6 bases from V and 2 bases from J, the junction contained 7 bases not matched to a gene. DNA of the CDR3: TGTGCCAGTAGCAGACAGGGTGGGGCCTACGAGCAGTACTTC. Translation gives CASSRQGGAYEQYF. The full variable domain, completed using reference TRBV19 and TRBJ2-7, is DGGITQSPKYLFRKEGQNVTLSCEQNLNHDAMYWYRQDPGQGLRLIYYSQIVNDFQKGDIAEGYSVSREKKESFPLTVTSAQKNPTAFYLCASSRQGGAYEQYFGPGTRLTVT.

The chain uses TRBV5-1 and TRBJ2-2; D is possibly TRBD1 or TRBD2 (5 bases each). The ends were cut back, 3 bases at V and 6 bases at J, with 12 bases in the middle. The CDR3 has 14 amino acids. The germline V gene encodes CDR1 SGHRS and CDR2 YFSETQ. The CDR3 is CASSWGPEPGELFF. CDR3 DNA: TGCGCCAGCAGCTGGGGACCAGAACCCGGGGAGCTGTTTTTT.

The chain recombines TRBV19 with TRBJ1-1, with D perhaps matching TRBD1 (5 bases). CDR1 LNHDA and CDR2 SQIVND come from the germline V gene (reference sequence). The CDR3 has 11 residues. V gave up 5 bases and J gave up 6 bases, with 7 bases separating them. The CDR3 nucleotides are TGTGCCAGTAGTGGGACGGCTGAAGCTTTCTTT. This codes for CASSGTAEAFF.

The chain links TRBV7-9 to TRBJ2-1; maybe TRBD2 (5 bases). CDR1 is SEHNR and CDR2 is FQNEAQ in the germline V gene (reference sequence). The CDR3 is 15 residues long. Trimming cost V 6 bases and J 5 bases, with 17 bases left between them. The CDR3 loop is CASRYIPGFNNEQFF. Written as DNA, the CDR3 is TGTGCCAGCAGATATATTCCGGGGTTTAACAATGAGCAGTTCTTC.

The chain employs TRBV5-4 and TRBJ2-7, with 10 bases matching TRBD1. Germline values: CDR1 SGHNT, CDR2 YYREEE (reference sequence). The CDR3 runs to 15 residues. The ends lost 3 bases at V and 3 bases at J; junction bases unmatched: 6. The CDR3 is CASSSMTGGGYEQYF. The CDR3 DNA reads TGTGCCAGCAGCTCGATGACAGGGGGCGGCTACGAGCAGTACTTC.

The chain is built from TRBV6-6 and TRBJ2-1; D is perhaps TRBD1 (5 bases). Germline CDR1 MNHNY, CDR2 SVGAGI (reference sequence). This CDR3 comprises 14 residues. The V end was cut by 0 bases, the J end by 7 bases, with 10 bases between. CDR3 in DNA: TGTGCCAGCAGTTACTCGGGGCCCTTAAATGAGCAGTTCTTC. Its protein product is CASSYSGPLNEQFF.

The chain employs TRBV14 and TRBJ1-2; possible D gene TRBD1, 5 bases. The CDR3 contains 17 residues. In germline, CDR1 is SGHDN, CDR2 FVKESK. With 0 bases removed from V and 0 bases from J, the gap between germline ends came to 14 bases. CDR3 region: CASSQEGPGITNYGYTF. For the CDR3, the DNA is TGTGCCAGCAGCCAAGAGGGTCCAGGGATTACTAACTATGGCTACACCTTC.

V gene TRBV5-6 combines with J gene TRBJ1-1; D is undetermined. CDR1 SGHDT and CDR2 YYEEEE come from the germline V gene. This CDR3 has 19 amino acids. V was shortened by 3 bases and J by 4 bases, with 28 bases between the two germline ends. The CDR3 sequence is CASSSSPVRRWLRGTEAFF. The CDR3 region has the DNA TGTGCCAGCAGCTCCTCCCCTGTGAGGAGGTGGTTAAGAGGCACTGAAGCTTTCTTT.

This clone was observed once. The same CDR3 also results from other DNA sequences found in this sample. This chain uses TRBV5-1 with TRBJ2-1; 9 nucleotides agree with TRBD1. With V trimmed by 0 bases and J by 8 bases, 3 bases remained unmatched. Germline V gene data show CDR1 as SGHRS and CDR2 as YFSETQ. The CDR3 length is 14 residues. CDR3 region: CASSLVGQGDEQFF. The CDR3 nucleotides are TGCGCCAGCAGCTTGGTGGGACAGGGCGATGAGCAGTTCTTC.

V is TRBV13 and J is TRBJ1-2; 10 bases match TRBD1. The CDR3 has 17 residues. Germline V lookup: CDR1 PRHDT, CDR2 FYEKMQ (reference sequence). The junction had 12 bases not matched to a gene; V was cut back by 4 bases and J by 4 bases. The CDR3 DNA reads TGTGCCAGCAGCTCACAGTGGACAGGGGGGGGCGGCTATGGCTACACCTTC. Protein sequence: CASSSQWTGGGGYGYTF.

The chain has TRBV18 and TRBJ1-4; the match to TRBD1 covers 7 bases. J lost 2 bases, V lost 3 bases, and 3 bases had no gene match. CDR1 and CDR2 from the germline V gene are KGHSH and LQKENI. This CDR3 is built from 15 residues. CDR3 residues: CASSPARGTNEKLFF. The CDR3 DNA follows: TGTGCCAGCTCACCCGCCAGGGGGACTAATGAAAAACTGTTTTTT.

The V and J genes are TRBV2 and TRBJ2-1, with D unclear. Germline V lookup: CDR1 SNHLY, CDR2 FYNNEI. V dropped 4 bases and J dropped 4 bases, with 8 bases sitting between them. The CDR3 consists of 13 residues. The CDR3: CASSASAYNEQFF. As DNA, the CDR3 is TGTGCCAGCAGTGCTTCAGCTTACAATGAGCAGTTCTTC.

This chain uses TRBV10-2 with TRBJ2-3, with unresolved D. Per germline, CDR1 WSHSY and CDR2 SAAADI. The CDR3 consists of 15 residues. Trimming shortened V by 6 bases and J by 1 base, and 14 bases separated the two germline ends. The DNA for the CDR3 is TGCGCCAGCAGCCCGTTAAGCGCCCGCACAGATACGCAGTATTTT. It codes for CASSPLSARTDTQYF.